These 3 T cell receptor beta chains originate from one sample sequenced in a study of chemoradiotherapy in HPV16-positive cancers. Sequencing used immunoSEQ multiplex PCR; TCRdb keeps in-frame clones, though not all of them. The repertoire holds nearly 35,000 clones, with about 90% as singletons. Sequencing was performed on blood, taken from a patient who underwent chemoradiotherapy. These receptors came from a human donor with HPV-associated anogenital cancer.

This clone was counted only a few times. The chain joins TRBV19 to TRBJ1-5; D possibly corresponds to TRBD1 (6 bases). Germline assignment: CDR1 LNHDA and CDR2 SQIVND (reference sequence). This CDR3 has 16 amino acids. With 4 bases removed from V and 7 bases from J, the gap between germline ends came to 20 bases. The CDR3 region is CASSNPAGGDSQPQHF. DNA for the CDR3: TGTGCCAGTAGTAACCCCGCCGGGGGCGATTCCCAGCCCCAGCATTTT.

The chain recombines TRBV27 with TRBJ2-3; unclear D gene. The CDR3 contains 13 residues. V was pared by 1 base and J by 3 bases, with 5 bases between. Germline V gives CDR1 MNHEY, CDR2 SMNVEV (reference sequence). This CDR3 is CASSLWGTDTQYF. The CDR3 DNA follows: TGTGCCAGCAGTTTATGGGGAACAGATACGCAGTATTTT.

This chain's CDR3 is CASSLELRGVNGELFF. The CDR3 nucleotides are TGTGCCAGCTCACTGGAGCTTCGGGGAGTGAACGGGGAGCTGTTTTTT. V and J are TRBV18 and TRBJ2-2, with D maybe TRBD2 (5 bases). The CDR3 contains 16 residues. The germline gives CDR1 KGHSH, CDR2 LQKENI. V lost 4 bases, J lost 7 bases, and 19 bases lay in between.